This T cell receptor beta chain originates from a study of breast tumors, draining lymph nodes, adjacent tissues. Germline V gene data show CDR1 as SQVTM and CDR2 as ANQGSEA. V was pared by 6 bases and J by 8 bases, with 28 bases between. This CDR3 contains 16 residues. This clonotype ranks as medium-sized (0.01 to 0.1%). TCRdb re-called the multiplex PCR reads through MiXCR, storing one row per CDR3 protein. This table holds about 20,000 distinct CDR3 sequences, around two fifths found once. This clonotype was obtained from a female donor with breast cancer. Some clones in this sample may be carry-over from other donors' samples. Sequencing was done on a sample of breast tumor tissue. V usage is TRBV29-1 and J usage is TRBJ1-2; possible D gene TRBD1, 5 bases. CDR3 DNA: TGCAGCGTACTCCAAAAATCCGGGACTGCCCTTTGGGGCTACACCTTC. The encoded protein is CSVLQKSGTALWGYTF.